These 23 T cell receptor beta chains came from one sample sequenced in a study of response to subunit inactivated influenza vaccine. TCRdb re-derived calls from the RT-PCR reads in MiXCR, one entry per CDR3 protein. The table records about 530,000 distinct CDR3 sequences, approximately 13% of them present only once. The specimen was PBMCs from blood, collected around seven weeks after vaccination. Source of these receptors: a man in his fifties or sixties who received an inactivated influenza vaccine.

CDR3 sequence reads: CAISEVWDAKPQHF. The DNA of the CDR3 is TGTGCCATCAGTGAGGTGTGGGACGCCAAGCCCCAGCATTTT. The gene calls are TRBV10-3 and TRBJ1-5; possibly TRBD1 for D (5 bases). CDR1 and CDR2 from the germline V gene are ENHRY and SYGVKD. The V gene lost 2 bases and the J gene lost 8 bases, with 13 bases spanning the gap. The CDR3 sequence is 14 residues long.

This clonotype showed up many times. The chain recombines TRBV20-1 with TRBJ2-4, with 7 positions matching TRBD1. Germline assignment: CDR1 DFQATT and CDR2 SNEGSKA (reference sequence). This CDR3 comprises 14 residues. Losses at the gene ends were 6 bases for V and 5 bases for J; bases not matched to a gene: 10. The CDR3 region is CSARQGLGQNIQYF. CDR3 DNA sequence: TGCAGTGCAAGACAGGGATTGGGCCAAAACATTCAGTACTTC.

This chain connects TRBV20-1 to TRBJ2-2, with TRBD2 matching 8 bases. Germline V gives CDR1 DFQATT, CDR2 SNEGSKA (reference sequence). This CDR3 spans 14 amino acids. The V gene end was trimmed by 5 bases and the J gene end by 5 bases; junction bases not matched to a gene: 7. As DNA, the CDR3 is TGCAGTGCTCCCCCGACGGGGGGGACCGGGGAGCTGTTTTTT. Translation: CSAPPTGGTGELFF.

J is TRBJ1-1 and V is TRBV12-3 or TRBV12-4; tentatively, D is TRBD1 (5 bases). V gave up 1 base and J gave up 8 bases, with 14 bases separating them. The length of the CDR3 is 14 residues. CDR3 in amino acids: CASSLGRDPTEAFF. The CDR3, as DNA: TGTGCCAGCAGTTTAGGCAGGGACCCTACCGAAGCTTTCTTT.

This clonotype was seen a handful of times. This chain connects TRBV12-3 or TRBV12-4 to TRBJ2-1, with D hard to call. The V and J ends lost 5 bases and 5 bases respectively, with 10 bases between them. This CDR3 contains 13 residues. CDR3 protein: CASSPYPNNEQFF. DNA for the CDR3: TGTGCCAGCAGTCCCTACCCCAACAATGAGCAGTTCTTC.

The chain combines TRBV20-1 with TRBJ2-7, with D possibly TRBD2 on 6 matching bases. CDR3 length: 14 amino acids. The V end lost 4 bases, the J end lost 0 bases, and 13 bases lay between the germline ends. Germline lookup yields CDR1 DFQATT and CDR2 SNEGSKA (reference sequence). The CDR3 nucleotides read TGCAGTGCTACCGTTTGGGAGGACTCCTACGAGCAGTACTTC. This sequence encodes CSATVWEDSYEQYF.

The table lists this clonotype with a few counts. This chain uses TRBV19 with TRBJ2-4; the match to TRBD1 covers 7 bases. The CDR3 has 16 amino acids. V trimming: 6 bases; J trimming: 0 bases; junction bases outside the gene matches: 8. Germline V gene data show CDR1 as LNHDA and CDR2 as SQIVND (reference sequence). In DNA form, the CDR3 reads TGTGCCAGTAGCAAACAGGGGAAGGGAGCCAAAAACATTCAGTACTTC. Its protein product is CASSKQGKGAKNIQYF. The full variable domain, its missing parts supplied by reference TRBV19 and TRBJ2-4, is DGGITQSPKYLFRKEGQNVTLSCEQNLNHDAMYWYRQDPGQGLRLIYYSQIVNDFQKGDIAEGYSVSREKKESFPLTVTSAQKNPTAFYLCASSKQGKGAKNIQYFGAGTRLSVL.

In this sample, this clonotype turned up a few times. The DNA of the CDR3 is TGTGCCAGCAGTGAGACCTTTCGGGGGTTCGGTTCGGCGATCACTGAAGCTTTCTTT. Translating gives CASSETFRGFGSAITEAFF. The chain links TRBV25-1 to TRBJ1-1; D possibly corresponds to TRBD1 (5 bases). There are 19 residues in the CDR3. V lost 3 bases and J lost 4, with 27 bases in between. The germline CDR1 and CDR2 sequences are MGHDK and SYGVNS.

V gene TRBV11-1 combines with J gene TRBJ2-3; 7 bases line up with TRBD2. The CDR3 length is 19 residues. Germline V gene data show CDR1 as SGHAT and CDR2 as FQDESV (reference sequence). After removal of 4 bases from V and 1 base from J, the junction contained 17 bases not matched to a gene. CDR3 sequence reads: CASSSSLATGGRGTDTQYF. For the CDR3, the DNA is TGTGCCAGCAGCTCCTCCCTGGCCACGGGGGGTCGGGGCACAGATACGCAGTATTTT.

The gene calls are TRBV25-1 and TRBJ2-5, with D unresolved. CDR1 and CDR2 (germline): MGHDK, SYGVNS. Between the trimmed V and J ends, which lost 3 bases and 5 bases, there was a span of 10 bases. The CDR3 contains 13 residues. The CDR3 DNA reads as TGTGCCAGCAGTGACCCCATCGCGGAGACCCAGTACTTC. This translates into CASSDPIAETQYF.

This clonotype was seen ten or more times. The chain employs TRBV6-5 and TRBJ2-4; a possible D gene is TRBD1 (5 bases). The CDR3 runs 14 residues. The germline V gene encodes CDR1 MNHEY and CDR2 SVGAGI. The germline V and J ends were trimmed by 0 bases and 5 bases, with 8 bases remaining between them. The CDR3 DNA sequence: TGTGCCAGCAGTTACTCGCTGACAGAAAACATTCAGTACTTC. Residues: CASSYSLTENIQYF.

This clonotype occurred a few times. The V gene is TRBV11-3, the J gene TRBJ1-5; tentative D call: TRBD1 (6 bases). The CDR3 is 12 residues long. The V gene's germline CDR1 is SGHNT and CDR2 YENEEA. Trimming left V 4 bases short and J 12 bases short, with 13 bases between. The CDR3 region has the DNA TGTGCCAGCAGCTCAGGGGACGGCTTCCAGCATTTT. Residues: CASSSGDGFQHF. Full variable domain (outside the CDR3, taken from reference TRBV11-3 and TRBJ1-5): EAGVVQSPRYKIIEKKQPVAFWCNPISGHNTLYWYLQNLGQGPELLIRYENEEAVDDSQLPKDRFSAERLKGVDSTLKIQPAELGDSAVYLCASSSGDGFQHFGDGTRLSIL.

This chain links TRBV29-1 with TRBJ2-7; the D gene could be TRBD1 or TRBD2 (7 bases each). The CDR3 is made up of 13 amino acids. The V gene lost 6 bases and the J gene lost 5 bases, with 17 bases spanning the gap. Germline V gene lookup returns CDR1 SQVTM and CDR2 ANQGSEA. The CDR3, as DNA: TGCAGCGTCCAAGACAGGGCGGGGGACGAGCAGTACTTC. It specifies CSVQDRAGDEQYF.

The chain has TRBV7-2 and TRBJ2-7, with D maybe TRBD2 (5 bases). The CDR3 runs to 13 residues. V dropped 5 bases and J dropped 6 bases, with 14 bases sitting between them. The germline V gene encodes CDR1 SGHTA and CDR2 FQGNSA. CDR3 protein: CASSAFGELEQYF. In DNA, the CDR3 is TGTGCCAGCAGCGCCTTCGGGGAGCTCGAGCAGTACTTC.

This clonotype was detected a few times. The rearrangement links TRBV6-1 to TRBJ2-7, with D tentatively TRBD1 or TRBD2 (6 bases each). Trimming stripped 5 bases from V and 2 bases from J, with 25 bases between. Per germline, CDR1 MNHNS and CDR2 SASEGT. This CDR3 has 18 amino acids. The chain's CDR3 is CASSQAGQRGAPTYEQYF. The DNA for the CDR3 is TGTGCCAGCAGTCAGGCGGGGCAAAGGGGGGCACCCACCTACGAGCAGTACTTC.

This clonotype has at least ten counts. The V call is TRBV12-3 or TRBV12-4, the J call TRBJ2-5, with 8 bases lining up with TRBD1. V lost 6 bases and J lost 5; bases outside the gene matches: 5. The CDR3 has 13 amino acids. CDR3 DNA: TGTGCCAGCAGACGGACAGGGATGGAGACCCAGTACTTC. Translating gives CASRRTGMETQYF.

This clonotype was recorded a few times. The genes are TRBV15 and TRBJ1-1; possibly TRBD1 for D (5 bases). The germline CDR1 and CDR2 sequences are LNHNV and YYDKDF (reference sequence). Trimming cost V 0 bases and J 5 bases, with 13 bases left between them. There are 15 residues in the CDR3. This chain's CDR3 is CATSRDLRAETEAFF. The DNA of the CDR3 is TGTGCCACCAGCAGAGATCTCAGGGCTGAGACTGAAGCTTTCTTT.

This clonotype was detected a few times. The V and J genes are TRBV5-1 and TRBJ2-1; TRBD2 might be the D (6 bases). Between the trimmed V and J ends, which lost 4 bases and 12 bases, there was a span of 20 bases. Germline V gives CDR1 SGHRS, CDR2 YFSETQ. CDR3 length: 14 amino acids. Written as DNA, the CDR3 is TGCGCCAGCAGCCCTAGCGCAGGGTGGCAGGGGCAGTTCTTC. Protein sequence: CASSPSAGWQGQFF.

This clonotype was observed many times. The CDR3 coding sequence is TGTGCCATCCCGGGACAGAGATCCTACGAGCAGTACTTC. The encoded protein is CAIPGQRSYEQYF. The chain links TRBV7-2 to TRBJ2-7, with 7 bases that match TRBD1. V shed 10 bases and J 1 base; nucleotides not matched to a gene: 7. Germline CDR1 SGHTA, CDR2 FQGNSA. The CDR3 spans 13 residues.

This clonotype was found a few times. The V call is TRBV10-3, the J call TRBJ2-1; 8 bases align to TRBD2. Germline assignment: CDR1 ENHRY and CDR2 SYGVKD. The CDR3 has 17 residues. V shed 3 bases, J shed 0 bases, and the junction held 7 bases outside the gene matches. The CDR3 protein is CAISDNLAGSSYNEQFF. CDR3 nucleotides: TGTGCCATCAGTGATAACTTAGCGGGGAGCTCCTACAATGAGCAGTTCTTC.

This clonotype appeared a few times. The rearrangement uses TRBV12-3 or TRBV12-4 and TRBJ1-5, with 9 bases identical to TRBD1. Unmatched junction bases numbered 13, after V lost 6 bases and J lost 4 bases. The CDR3 covers 17 residues. CDR3: CASRLGQGRTRNQPQHF. CDR3 nucleotides: TGTGCCAGCAGATTGGGACAGGGAAGAACTAGGAATCAGCCCCAGCATTTT.

This clonotype was counted only a few times. The chain combines TRBV4-3 with TRBJ1-3, with D hard to call. The CDR3 has 17 residues. Per germline, CDR1 LGHNA and CDR2 YSLEER. With 0 bases removed from V and 0 bases from J, the gap between germline ends came to 12 bases. In DNA form, the CDR3 reads TGCGCCAGCAGCCAAGATCTCGAGATTCTCTCTGGAAACACCATATATTTT. Encoded protein: CASSQDLEILSGNTIYF.

This chain joins TRBV7-9 and TRBJ1-6, with D possibly being TRBD1 (6 bases). This CDR3 spans 15 amino acids. Germline CDR1 SEHNR, CDR2 FQNEAQ (reference sequence). V dropped 5 bases and J dropped 8 bases, with 16 bases sitting between them. Here the CDR3 DNA reads TGTGCCAGCAGCCACCGACAGGTTCCAGATTCACCCCTCCACTTT. Its protein product is CASSHRQVPDSPLHF.